This T cell receptor (beta chain) comes out of a study of Ad26.COV2.S vaccination and SARS-CoV-2 variants. Germline-derived CDR1 and CDR2 are SGHRS and YFSETQ. The CDR3 is 16 amino acids. The V gene lost 4 bases and the J gene lost 5 bases, with 21 bases spanning the gap. Study findings and constraints: Similar non-spike TCR breadth was observed in recipients of vaccine and of placebo. Reportedly, after vaccination the spike-specific CD8+ and CD4+ T cell responses displayed substantial breadth. Quantification of TCR breadth and depth may have yielded underestimates of total T cell responses.

Generated by immunoSEQ multiplex PCR, the TCRdb table keeps only in-frame clones and is missing some. This table has 300,000 to 400,000 clones, about nine tenths appearing once. Concerning this clone itself: Its antigen remains unidentified.

Treatment described: 15 to 20 received Ad26.COV2.S at low or high dose, single or two shots; about five received placebo; per-sample allocation not given. Following the first vaccine or placebo injection, samples were taken on day 63. An 18-55-year-old adult in Boston served as donor. The sequencing here drew on peripheral blood, taken in a trial of Ad26.COV2.S vaccine versus placebo. The TCR comes from a person between 18 and 65 years old who received the Ad26.COV2.S COVID-19 vaccine or a placebo. The rearrangement links TRBV5-1 to TRBJ1-2; D possibly corresponds to TRBD1 (6 bases). The CDR3 loop is CASSEGDTLESYGYTF. The CDR3 bases are TGCGCCAGCAGCGAAGGGGACACCCTGGAGTCGTATGGCTACACCTTC.